These 25 T cell receptor beta chains originate from one sample sequenced in a study of control samples from healthy donors and cancer patients. Generated by immunoSEQ multiplex PCR, the TCRdb table keeps only in-frame clones and is missing some. This sample has approximately 70,000 clones, with roughly 90% found just once. Sequenced material: blood. Receptor source: a woman in her 50s in good health.

The V gene is TRBV2, the J gene TRBJ1-2; 7 bases fit TRBD1. CDR1 and CDR2 (germline): SNHLY, FYNNEI. The J segment lost 0 bases and the V segment lost 4 bases, leaving 5 bases of the junction unmatched. The CDR3 covers 15 residues. CDR3 residues: CASSGARGSNYGYTF. DNA for the CDR3: TGTGCCAGCAGTGGGGCCAGGGGGTCTAACTATGGCTACACCTTC.

This chain uses TRBV2 with TRBJ1-2; D call uncertain. Trimming took off 2 bases at V and 1 base at J, with 17 bases between the two ends. CDR3 size: 17 residues. The germline gives CDR1 SNHLY, CDR2 FYNNEI. The CDR3 DNA is TGTGCCAGCAGTGAATTACACCCGCTTTCCCGTAACTATGGCTACACCTTC. Translated, it gives CASSELHPLSRNYGYTF.

The chain links TRBV7-6 to TRBJ1-6, with a possible D match to TRBD1 (6 bases). Germline CDR1 is SGHVS and CDR2 is FNYEAQ. The CDR3 extends over 16 amino acids. V was trimmed by 2 bases and J by 10 bases, leaving 18 bases between them. CDR3 region: CASSLNEGGAGSPLHF. The CDR3 DNA reads TGTGCCAGCAGCTTAAACGAGGGGGGAGCGGGATCACCCCTCCACTTT.

This chain links TRBV7-3 with TRBJ2-1, with TRBD1 identical over 8 bases. Trimming took 0 bases from V and 1 from J; bases not matched to a gene: 2. Germline V gene data show CDR1 as SGHTA and CDR2 as FQGTGA. The CDR3 has 16 amino acids. CDR3 DNA sequence: TGTGCCAGCAGCTTAACGACAGGGGAATCCTACAATGAGCAGTTCTTC. Its translation is CASSLTTGESYNEQFF.

The chain uses TRBV5-1 and TRBJ2-1; 8 bases map to TRBD1. The CDR3 length is 13 residues. The J segment lost 6 bases and the V segment lost 3 bases, leaving 2 bases of the junction unmatched. Germline-derived CDR1 and CDR2 are SGHRS and YFSETQ. The CDR3 loop reads CASSWTGSNEQFF. CDR3 DNA: TGCGCCAGCAGCTGGACAGGGTCCAATGAGCAGTTCTTC. The whole variable domain, remainder taken from reference TRBV5-1 and TRBJ2-1, is KAGVTQTPRYLIKTRGQQVTLSCSPISGHRSVSWYQQTPGQGLQFLFEYFSETQRNKGNFPGRFSGRQFSNSRSEMNVSTLELGDSALYLCASSWTGSNEQFFGPGTRLTVL.

V usage is TRBV6-6 and J usage is TRBJ2-2; D is unresolved. Per germline, CDR1 MNHNY and CDR2 SVGAGI (reference sequence). The CDR3 is 13 residues long. Trimming stripped 4 bases from V and 4 bases from J, with 7 bases between. CDR3 protein: CASSLGPTGELFF. The CDR3 bases are TGTGCCAGCAGTTTAGGGCCCACCGGGGAGCTGTTTTTT.

The J gene is TRBJ2-1, the V gene TRBV10-2, with TRBD2 matching 10 bases. This CDR3 is built from 15 residues. With 3 bases clipped from V and 8 bases from J, the junction kept 7 bases outside the gene matches. Germline V gives CDR1 WSHSY, CDR2 SAAADI. CDR3 nucleotide sequence: TGCGCCAGCAGTGAACCAGCGGGAGGGCTCCATGAGCAGTTCTTC. It specifies CASSEPAGGLHEQFF.

The chain uses TRBV9 and TRBJ2-5, with no clear D. V lost 0 bases and J 2 bases, leaving 8 bases between the germline ends. Germline lookup yields CDR1 SGDLS and CDR2 YYNGEE. The CDR3 length is 14 residues. CDR3 in DNA: TGTGCCAGCAGCGTAGGTGGGATTCAAGAGACCCAGTACTTC. Translated: CASSVGGIQETQYF.

V usage is TRBV5-4 and J usage is TRBJ2-3; TRBD2 matches 12 bases. The ends lost 0 bases at V and 7 bases at J; junction bases unmatched: 9. The CDR3 runs 17 residues. Germline lookup yields CDR1 SGHNT and CDR2 YYREEE (reference sequence). This CDR3 is CASSLASTSGRLNTQYF. Here the CDR3 DNA reads TGTGCCAGCAGCTTGGCCTCCACTAGCGGGAGGCTAAATACGCAGTATTTT.

The rearrangement joins TRBV30 to TRBJ1-2; D is unclear. Germline V gene sequence: CDR1 GTSNPN, CDR2 SVGIG (reference sequence). This CDR3 spans 16 amino acids. The V and J ends lost 3 bases and 8 bases respectively, with 25 bases between them. The CDR3 region is CAWRPVGHGNPGGYTF. In nucleotides, the CDR3 is TGTGCCTGGAGGCCGGTCGGCCACGGCAACCCGGGGGGCTACACCTTC. The full variable domain, with the rest looked up from reference TRBV30 and TRBJ1-2, is SQTIHQWPATLVQPVGSPLSLECTVEGTSNPNLYWYRQAAGRGLQLLFYSVGIGQISSEVPQNLSASRPQDRQFILSSKKLLLSDSGFYLCAWRPVGHGNPGGYTFGSGTRLTVV.

The V and J genes are TRBV11-3 and TRBJ2-1; D might be TRBD2 (6 bases). The CDR3 is made up of 15 amino acids. Germline V CDR1 and CDR2: SGHNT, YENEEA. V was shortened by 1 base and J by 8 bases, with 15 bases between the two germline ends. The chain's CDR3 is CASSLGAPGVDEQFF. CDR3 bases: TGTGCCAGCAGCTTAGGAGCCCCGGGGGTGGATGAGCAGTTCTTC.

V usage is TRBV4-1 and J usage is TRBJ1-1, with D possibly matching TRBD1 (5 bases). CDR1 and CDR2 from the germline V gene are MGHRA and YSYEKL. Trimming removed 0 bases at V and 3 bases at J, with 17 bases between. This CDR3 comprises 17 residues. The CDR3 DNA sequence: TGCGCCAGCAGCCAAGATGGCGCTAATCTGGGGGACACTGAAGCTTTCTTT. It translates to CASSQDGANLGDTEAFF.

The V gene is TRBV5-1, the J gene TRBJ2-5; D could derive from TRBD1 or TRBD2 (5 bases each). Germline CDR1 and CDR2: SGHRS and YFSETQ. The CDR3 has 16 amino acids. Trimming pared 4 bases from V and 4 bases from J, leaving 20 bases between. The CDR3 bases are TGCGCCAGCAGCCTGACAGCGACTATGGCGGGAGAGACCCAGTACTTC. This codes for CASSLTATMAGETQYF.

The chain couples TRBV10-3 to TRBJ2-5, with D perhaps TRBD2 (6 bases). Germline CDR1 is ENHRY and CDR2 is SYGVKD. V was trimmed by 7 bases and J by 5 bases, leaving 14 bases between them. The CDR3 contains 13 residues. CDR3 DNA sequence: TGTGCCATCAAGGAGGGTCCCCTGGAGACCCAGTACTTC. It encodes CAIKEGPLETQYF.

As DNA, the CDR3 is TGTGCCAGCAGTCCCAGGCCCGCTGAAGCTTTCTTT. Translation: CASSPRPAEAFF. The chain combines TRBV2 with TRBJ1-1; D unresolved. The CDR3 has 12 amino acids. V lost 5 bases and J 6 bases, leaving 10 bases between the germline ends. Germline V gene data show CDR1 as SNHLY and CDR2 as FYNNEI.

V gene TRBV10-2 combines with J gene TRBJ1-3; 8 nucleotides match TRBD1. The germline CDR1 and CDR2 sequences are WSHSY and SAAADI. V shed 6 bases and J 4 bases; nucleotides not matched to a gene: 8. The CDR3 sequence is 15 residues long. In nucleotides, the CDR3 is TGCGCCAGCAGCGCAGGACAGGGAGCCGGAAACACCATATATTTT. Its translation is CASSAGQGAGNTIYF.

V and J are TRBV4-1 and TRBJ1-3; a weak D match, TRBD1 (6 bases). CDR3 size: 16 residues. Trimming took off 1 base at V and 11 bases at J, with 21 bases between the two ends. Germline V gene sequence: CDR1 MGHRA, CDR2 YSYEKL. CDR3 nucleotide sequence: TGCGCCAGCAGCCAAGCGTTTAATCTACAGGGAGTCGCCATATATTTT. Its translation: CASSQAFNLQGVAIYF.

V and J are TRBV5-1 and TRBJ2-1, with 10 bases lining up with TRBD2. Germline trimming cut 0 bases from V and 5 bases from J; bases unmatched to any gene: 8. Germline CDR1 is SGHRS and CDR2 is YFSETQ. The CDR3 extends over 17 amino acids. The CDR3 sequence is CASSLVSGRALNNEQFF. CDR3 nucleotide sequence: TGCGCCAGCAGCTTGGTAAGCGGGAGGGCCCTCAACAATGAGCAGTTCTTC.

V is TRBV7-6 and J is TRBJ2-1; TRBD2 matches at 7 bases. The germline V gene has CDR1 SGHVS and CDR2 FNYEAQ. V was pared by 5 bases and J by 4 bases, with 8 bases of the junction left unmatched. The CDR3 has 15 amino acids. CDR3 coding DNA: TGTGCCAGCAGCCAACAGCGGGGAGGGTACAATGAGCAGTTCTTC. The encoded protein is CASSQQRGGYNEQFF.

The chain is built from TRBV7-9 and TRBJ2-4; the D gene could be TRBD1 or TRBD2 (5 bases each). The V end was cut by 5 bases, the J end by 8 bases, with 13 bases between. The CDR3 spans 13 residues. Germline V gives CDR1 SEHNR, CDR2 FQNEAQ (reference sequence). In nucleotides, the CDR3 is TGTGCCAGCAGCATTGCCGGGACGGACATTCAGTACTTC. This translates into CASSIAGTDIQYF.

This rearrangement joins TRBV12-3 or TRBV12-4 to TRBJ2-3; D is undetermined. The CDR3 contains 12 residues. Trimming shortened V by 2 bases and J by 5 bases, and 5 bases separated the two germline ends. The CDR3 protein is CASSLSGDTQYF. The CDR3 nucleotides read TGTGCCAGCAGTTTATCTGGAGATACGCAGTATTTT.

V and J are TRBV7-9 and TRBJ1-3; D gene unclear. The CDR3 contains 12 residues. Trimming left V 5 bases short and J 0 bases short, with 2 bases between. Per germline, CDR1 SEHNR and CDR2 FQNEAQ (reference sequence). CDR3 sequence reads: CASSNSGNTIYF. The CDR3 coding sequence is TGTGCCAGCAGCAACTCTGGAAACACCATATATTTT.

This clone was detected once. The chain combines TRBV5-6 with TRBJ2-1, with D maybe TRBD2 (5 bases). CDR1 is SGHDT and CDR2 is YYEEEE in the germline V gene. The CDR3 is 17 residues long. Trimming took 1 base from V and 3 from J, leaving 17 bases between them. CDR3 in amino acids: CASSLYRGNDLYNEQFF. The CDR3 DNA reads TGTGCCAGCAGCTTGTATAGAGGGAATGACCTCTACAATGAGCAGTTCTTC. The entire variable domain, with the rest obtained from reference TRBV5-6 and TRBJ2-1, is as follows: DAGVTQSPTHLIKTRGQQVTLRCSPKSGHDTVSWYQQALGQGPQFIFQYYEEEERQRGNFPDRFSGHQFPNYSSELNVNALLLGDSALYLCASSLYRGNDLYNEQFFGPGTRLTVL.

V and J are TRBV28 and TRBJ2-7; D is possibly TRBD1 or TRBD2 (5 bases each). Trimming pared 5 bases from V and 6 bases from J, leaving 20 bases between. CDR3 length: 15 amino acids. Germline CDR1 MDHEN, CDR2 SYDVKM. CDR3 DNA: TGTGCCAGCAGTAATGCCGGGGCTAAAGACGGCGAGCAGTACTTC. This sequence encodes CASSNAGAKDGEQYF.

The chain couples TRBV2 to TRBJ1-1; 12 bases match TRBD1. Per germline, CDR1 SNHLY and CDR2 FYNNEI. The V and J ends lost 6 bases and 7 bases, in that order; junction bases with no gene match: 6. CDR3 length: 14 amino acids. CDR3 DNA: TGTGCCAGCAGCTTGGGACAGGGGGCCTTTGAAGCTTTCTTT. Its protein is CASSLGQGAFEAFF. Based on the CDR3 plus reference TRBV2 and TRBJ1-1, the full variable domain is EPEVTQTPSHQVTQMGQEVILRCVPISNHLYFYWYRQILGQKVEFLVSFYNNEISEKSEIFDDQFSVERPDGSNFTLKIRSTKLEDSAMYFCASSLGQGAFEAFFGQGTRLTVV.